The TCR beta chain under discussion was sequenced for a study of blood T cell repertoires in COVID-19. CDR3 size: 12 residues. CDR1 is SGHNT, CDR2 YYREEE, per germline (reference sequence). The germline V and J ends were trimmed by 3 bases and 7 bases, with 8 bases remaining between them. Profiled with immunoSEQ multiplex PCR; TCRdb holds only in-frame clones, not every one. The sample includes under 300,000 clones, about 87% of them seen just once. This receptor was taken from a woman aged 65 to 85 with active or convalescent COVID-19. The sequencing sample was made of peripheral blood. V and J are TRBV5-4 and TRBJ1-5; no firm D call. CDR3 protein: CASSWEFQPQHF. CDR3 coding DNA: TGTGCCAGCAGCTGGGAGTTCCAGCCCCAGCATTTT.